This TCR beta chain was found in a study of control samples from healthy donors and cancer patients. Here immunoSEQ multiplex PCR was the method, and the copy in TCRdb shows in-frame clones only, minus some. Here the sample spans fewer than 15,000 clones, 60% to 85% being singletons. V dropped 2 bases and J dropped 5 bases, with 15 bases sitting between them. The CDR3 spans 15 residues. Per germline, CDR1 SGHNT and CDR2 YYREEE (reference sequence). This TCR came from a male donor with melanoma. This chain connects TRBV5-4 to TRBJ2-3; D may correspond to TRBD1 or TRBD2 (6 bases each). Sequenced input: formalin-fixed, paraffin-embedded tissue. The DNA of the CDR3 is TGTGCCAGCAGCTTCGGAGGGGGTTTGCGAGATACGCAGTATTTT. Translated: CASSFGGGLRDTQYF.